What follows are 27 T cell receptor beta chains derived from one specimen sequenced in a study of blood T cell repertoires in COVID-19. Produced via immunoSEQ multiplex PCR; TCRdb's table is partial and in-frame only. The data hold 250,000 to 350,000 clones, with about nine tenths observed a single time. Sample: peripheral blood. These receptors all stem from a woman between 45 and 60 years old with COVID-19, enrolled during active disease.

V and J are TRBV19 and TRBJ2-3; 8 bases match TRBD2. V dropped 6 bases and J dropped 0; count of bases not matched to a gene: 8. The CDR3 sequence is 16 residues long. CDR1 and CDR2 from the germline V gene are LNHDA and SQIVND (reference sequence). In DNA form, the CDR3 reads TGTGCCAGTAGACTTAGCGGGAACCCTAGCACAGATACGCAGTATTTT. Protein: CASRLSGNPSTDTQYF.

The chain uses TRBV6-5 and TRBJ2-7; weak D call: TRBD1 (6 bases). V lost 6 bases and J lost 0, with 12 bases in between. CDR1 is MNHEY, CDR2 SVGAGI, per germline. The CDR3 covers 14 residues. CDR3 amino acids: CASSPRDTSYEQYF. CDR3 DNA: TGTGCCAGCAGCCCCCGGGACACCTCCTACGAGCAGTACTTC.

The CDR3 region is CASTSTSGGPSYNEQFF. CDR3 coding DNA: TGTGCCAGTACCAGTACCTCCGGGGGGCCATCATACAATGAGCAGTTCTTC. The chain joins TRBV19 to TRBJ2-1; possibly TRBD2 for D (7 bases). Trimming left V 7 bases short and J 4 bases short, with 23 bases between. CDR3 size: 17 residues. Per germline, CDR1 LNHDA and CDR2 SQIVND (reference sequence).

This clone is a singleton in its sample. The V and J genes are TRBV11-2 and TRBJ2-7, with TRBD2 identical over 11 bases. The CDR3 runs 17 residues. The V and J ends lost 5 bases and 7 bases, in that order; junction bases with no gene match: 16. Germline CDR1 and CDR2: SGHAT and FQNNGV. The CDR3, as DNA: TGTGCCAGCAGCCCCCTCCGGGATAGCGGGAGGGGAAGGGAGCAGTACTTC. This gives the protein CASSPLRDSGRGREQYF.

The genes are TRBV6-5 and TRBJ2-1; 11 bases map to TRBD1. The junction had 6 bases not matched to a gene; V was cut back by 4 bases and J by 7 bases. From germline, CDR1 is MNHEY and CDR2 SVGAGI. This CDR3 region has 15 residues. The CDR3: CASSFRTGGVNEQFF. CDR3 in DNA: TGTGCCAGCAGTTTCCGGACAGGGGGCGTGAATGAGCAGTTCTTC.

This clone was picked up one time. The CDR3, as DNA: TGTGCCAGTCTTAGCGGTTACCCCCAAATAGAGACCCAGTACTTC. This encodes CASLSGYPQIETQYF. This chain connects TRBV2 to TRBJ2-5; D is perhaps TRBD2 (6 bases). V was clipped by 9 bases and J by 4 bases, with 21 bases between them. This CDR3 region has 15 residues. Germline lookup yields CDR1 SNHLY and CDR2 FYNNEI.

This chain joins TRBV5-4 and TRBJ2-1; possible D gene TRBD2, 6 bases. This CDR3 is 19 amino acids long. In germline, CDR1 is SGHNT, CDR2 YYREEE (reference sequence). V shed 5 bases and J shed 5 bases, with 29 bases lying between them. The CDR3 here is CASRPLRDSQRWVHNEQFF. For the CDR3, the DNA is TGTGCCAGCAGACCACTCCGGGACTCCCAGCGTTGGGTTCACAATGAGCAGTTCTTC. The full variable domain, in which reference TRBV5-4 and TRBJ2-1 provide the parts outside the CDR3, is ETGVTQSPTHLIKTRGQQVTLRCSSQSGHNTVSWYQQALGQGPQFIFQYYREEENGRGNFPPRFSGLQFPNYSSELNVNALELDDSALYLCASRPLRDSQRWVHNEQFFGPGTRLTVL.

This sequence joins TRBV6-5 and TRBJ2-2; possible D gene TRBD2, 6 bases. The germline gives CDR1 MNHEY, CDR2 SVGAGI. The CDR3 contains 12 residues. Trimming left V 5 bases short and J 9 bases short, with 10 bases between. The CDR3 sequence is CASSLRDWELFF. The CDR3 bases are TGTGCCAGCAGTCTCCGGGACTGGGAGCTGTTTTTT.

There are a few counts of this clone. The genes are TRBV19 and TRBJ1-5; 7 bases match TRBD1. The germline V gene encodes CDR1 LNHDA and CDR2 SQIVND (reference sequence). This CDR3 is 15 amino acids long. Unmatched junction bases numbered 8, after V lost 5 bases and J lost 4 bases. The CDR3 spells CASSVDRTKNQPQHF. In DNA form, the CDR3 reads TGTGCCAGTAGTGTGGACAGGACAAAAAATCAGCCCCAGCATTTT.

A word on this clone: One end of the junction does not line up with germline, which may come from a read error. The chain links TRBV5-1 to TRBJ2-3, with TRBD2 matching 16 bases. CDR1 and CDR2 (germline): SGHRS, YFSETQ. This CDR3 contains 16 residues. CDR3 bases: TGCGCCAGCAGTCTTGAAGGGACTAGCGGGAGGGCCCTCCCGGATTTT. It specifies CASSLEGTSGRALPDF.

The rearrangement uses TRBV6-2 or TRBV6-3 and TRBJ2-3; 9 positions match TRBD2. The CDR3 is 16 residues long. The V and J ends lost 3 bases and 6 bases, in that order; junction bases with no gene match: 10. Germline V gene lookup returns CDR1 MNHEY and CDR2 SVGEGT. DNA of the CDR3: TGTGCCAGCAGTTATGCGCGGCGGCTAGCGGGGGATACGCAGTATTTT. Its translation is CASSYARRLAGDTQYF.

The CDR3 is CASRTIEMNTEAFF. DNA of the CDR3: TGTGCCAGCCGAACGATAGAGATGAACACTGAAGCTTTCTTT. J is TRBJ1-1 and V is TRBV6-5; D is ambiguous. Germline V lookup: CDR1 MNHEY, CDR2 SVGAGI. The CDR3 covers 14 residues. Trimming stripped 8 bases from V and 0 bases from J, with 13 bases between.

This sequence joins TRBV11-2 and TRBJ2-5; 8 nucleotides agree with TRBD1. V lost 7 bases, J lost 3 bases, and 4 bases stayed unmatched. This CDR3 has 13 amino acids. The V gene's germline CDR1 is SGHAT and CDR2 FQNNGV. CDR3 nucleotide sequence: TGTGCCAGCATCGGGACAGGAGAAGAGACCCAGTACTTC. This codes for CASIGTGEETQYF.

This chain joins TRBV10-3 and TRBJ2-7; 7 nucleotides match TRBD1. Trimming cost V 5 bases and J 4 bases; bases outside gene matches: 8. Germline V gives CDR1 ENHRY, CDR2 SYGVKD. The CDR3 extends over 14 amino acids. The CDR3 loop is CAISTRDRAYEQYF. CDR3 nucleotides: TGTGCCATCAGTACCCGGGACAGAGCGTACGAGCAGTACTTC.

V usage is TRBV5-1 and J usage is TRBJ2-2; D may be TRBD2 (6 bases). Trimming pared 0 bases from V and 4 bases from J, leaving 13 bases between. The CDR3 has 16 amino acids. Germline V gives CDR1 SGHRS, CDR2 YFSETQ. Here the CDR3 reads CASSLALLGGTGELFF. The CDR3 nucleotides read TGCGCCAGCAGCTTGGCCCTACTCGGGGGCACCGGGGAGCTGTTTTTT.

Written as DNA, the CDR3 is TGTGCCAGCAGTTCCTTCAATCAGCCCCAGCATTTT. Translated: CASSSFNQPQHF. The chain joins TRBV27 to TRBJ1-5; D unresolved. This CDR3 comprises 12 residues. V was clipped by 4 bases and J by 3 bases, with 4 bases between them. The germline CDR1 and CDR2 sequences are MNHEY and SMNVEV (reference sequence).

The chain carries TRBV12-3 or TRBV12-4 and TRBJ2-5; TRBD2 agrees at 7 bases. There are 13 residues in the CDR3. The V and J ends lost 10 bases and 6 bases, in that order; junction bases with no gene match: 11. The CDR3 DNA is TGTGCCACCTCACCCGGGGGGAGGCAGACCCAGTACTTC. Translated: CATSPGGRQTQYF.

This sequence joins TRBV4-1 and TRBJ2-1, with a weak D call TRBD1 (6 bases). This CDR3 has 18 amino acids. Germline V gene sequence: CDR1 MGHRA, CDR2 YSYEKL. The V gene lost 3 bases and the J gene lost 4 bases, with 22 bases spanning the gap. The DNA for the CDR3 is TGCGCCAGCAGCCACCCCGTAAGGGGACAAAAGACTTACAATGAGCAGTTCTTC. Translating gives CASSHPVRGQKTYNEQFF.

The chain has TRBV4-2 and TRBJ2-1, with TRBD2 identical over 15 bases. CDR1 and CDR2 (germline): LGHNA, YNFKEQ. This CDR3 is built from 18 residues. Trimming took 3 bases from V and 7 from J; bases not matched to a gene: 10. CDR3 bases: TGTGCCAGCAGCCAGTCACCGGGACTAGCGGGAGGAGGTAATGAGCAGTTCTTC. It is translated as CASSQSPGLAGGGNEQFF.

The chain recombines TRBV10-2 with TRBJ2-7, with 11 bases lining up with TRBD2. CDR1 WSHSY and CDR2 SAAADI come from the germline V gene. Trimming removed 8 bases from V and 2 bases from J; junction bases left unmatched: 11. The CDR3 spans 16 residues. The CDR3 coding sequence is TGCGCCAGCGCATTAGTTAAACTAGCGGGAGCCTACGAGCAGTACTTC. It specifies CASALVKLAGAYEQYF.

The J gene is TRBJ1-2, the V gene TRBV5-4; 9 bases match TRBD1. Germline values: CDR1 SGHNT, CDR2 YYREEE (reference sequence). The CDR3 spans 16 residues. V shed 1 base, J shed 5 bases, and the junction held 9 bases outside the gene matches. The CDR3 sequence is CASSLRSGQGGYGYTF. CDR3 nucleotide sequence: TGTGCCAGCAGCTTGAGATCGGGACAGGGTGGATATGGCTACACCTTC.

The chain has TRBV5-1 and TRBJ2-3, with 7 bases matching TRBD1. The CDR3 has 16 residues. The trim removed 2 bases at V and 4 bases at J, leaving 10 bases unmatched. Per the germline V gene, CDR1 is SGHRS and CDR2 is YFSETQ. CDR3 bases: TGCGCCAGCAGCTTACGCACAGGGGTCACCCCAGATACGCAGTATTTT. Protein product: CASSLRTGVTPDTQYF.

The chain has TRBV6-5 and TRBJ2-1; 7 bases are shared with TRBD2. V trimming: 7 bases; J trimming: 5 bases; junction bases outside the gene matches: 11. Germline-derived CDR1 and CDR2 are MNHEY and SVGAGI. The CDR3 is made up of 15 amino acids. For the CDR3, the DNA is TGTGCCAGCAAGAACGGCGCTAGCGGAAACAATGAGCAGTTCTTC. It codes for CASKNGASGNNEQFF.

The chain uses TRBV24-1 and TRBJ1-2; the D gene is possibly TRBD1 (6 bases). V was clipped by 1 base and J by 0 bases, with 11 bases between them. The CDR3 length is 16 residues. CDR1 is KGHDR, CDR2 SFDVKD, per germline. Here the CDR3 reads CATSDFGQISNYGYTF. Here the CDR3 DNA reads TGTGCCACCAGTGATTTCGGACAGATTTCTAACTATGGCTACACCTTC.

This clone was seen once. Germline and junction disagree at one end, which may indicate a read error. This chain uses TRBV7-7 with TRBJ1-1; 9 bases agree with TRBD1. The CDR3 contains 17 residues. Germline V CDR1 and CDR2: SSHAT, FNYEAQ (reference sequence). The CDR3 nucleotides are TGTGCTAGCAGTTATAACCGGGACAGGGTGATTGTTACTGAAGCTTTCTTT. Its translation: CASSYNRDRVIVTEAFF.

The chain links TRBV30 to TRBJ1-1, with 7 bases matching TRBD1. This CDR3 is built from 13 residues. With V trimmed by 2 bases and J by 5 bases, 5 bases remained unmatched. Germline V CDR1 and CDR2: GTSNPN, SVGIG (reference sequence). The CDR3 region is CAWSWQGGTEAFF. The CDR3 nucleotides read TGTGCCTGGAGTTGGCAGGGGGGTACTGAAGCTTTCTTT.

The J gene is TRBJ2-7, the V gene TRBV4-1; possibly TRBD1 for D (6 bases). The ends were cut back, 4 bases at V and 1 base at J, with 14 bases in the middle. This CDR3 has 15 residues. From germline, CDR1 is MGHRA and CDR2 YSYEKL. The DNA for the CDR3 is TGCGCCAGCAGCCGCGCCTTCGGACAGTCCTACGAGCAGTACTTC. Translation gives CASSRAFGQSYEQYF.